This T cell receptor (beta chain) was captured in a study of blood T cell repertoires in COVID-19. Study as a whole: Acute and convalescent COVID-19 specimens originated in the United States, Italy and Spain.

Using immunoSEQ multiplex PCR, the repertoire was profiled, and TCRdb retains in-frame clones only, with some absent. The sample yields 140,000 to 150,000 clones, more than 75% seen once. With V trimmed by 1 base and J by 1 base, 0 bases remained unmatched. The length of the CDR3 is 14 residues. Germline V gene sequence: CDR1 SGHNT, CDR2 YYREEE (reference sequence). Membership in each cohort depended on participant-reported clinical history. V is TRBV5-4 and J is TRBJ1-1; 8 nucleotides align to TRBD1. Sequenced input: PBMCs or T cells enriched from blood (not recorded which). This receptor was identified in a woman aged 25 to 39 with acute COVID-19. CDR3 DNA: TGTGCCAGCAGCTTGCAGGGGGCGAACACTGAAGCTTTCTTT. Amino acid sequence: CASSLQGANTEAFF.